One sample yielded the 21 T cell receptor beta chains listed below, sequenced in a study of blood T cell repertoires in COVID-19. The assay was immunoSEQ multiplex PCR, and TCRdb's table has in-frame clones only and misses some. The sample includes almost 400,000 clones, 88% of them seen just once. Sequenced sample: PBMCs or T cells enriched from blood (not recorded which). The receptors were gathered from a woman in her twenties or thirties with acute COVID-19.

Comment on this clone: This CDR3 is also generated by other DNA sequences in the sample. This chain links TRBV12-3 or TRBV12-4 with TRBJ1-1; maybe TRBD1 (6 bases). The CDR3 has 13 residues. The germline V and J ends were trimmed by 6 bases and 3 bases, with 11 bases remaining between them. CDR3 sequence: CASSLRGDTEAFF. For the CDR3, the DNA is TGTGCCAGCAGCCTCAGGGGTGACACTGAAGCTTTCTTT.

The rearrangement joins TRBV7-2 to TRBJ2-3; D unresolved. This CDR3 is 17 amino acids long. The V end lost 2 bases, the J end lost 2 bases, and 17 bases lay between the germline ends. The V gene's germline CDR1 is SGHTA and CDR2 FQGNSA. The CDR3 nucleotides are TGTGCCAGCAGCTTAAACTATCTAACGGCTCCCACAGATACGCAGTATTTT. It codes for CASSLNYLTAPTDTQYF.

The chain couples TRBV6-4 to TRBJ2-2; D ambiguous. Trimming took 5 bases from V and 0 from J, leaving 7 bases between them. Germline V lookup: CDR1 MRHNA, CDR2 SNTAGT. The CDR3 runs 14 residues. The CDR3 reads CASSRHPNTGELFF. As DNA, the CDR3 is TGTGCCAGCAGTAGACACCCGAACACCGGGGAGCTGTTTTTT.

V is TRBV6-5 and J is TRBJ1-6; TRBD1 matches at 11 bases. Germline loops: CDR1 MNHEY, CDR2 SVGAGI. The length of the CDR3 is 13 residues. V shed 4 bases and J 12 bases; nucleotides not matched to a gene: 2. The CDR3 DNA reads as TGTGCCAGCAGTTCGGACAGGGGGCAACCCCTCCACTTT. This codes for CASSSDRGQPLHF.

J is TRBJ2-1 and V is TRBV5-6; the D gene is possibly TRBD1 (6 bases). The V gene lost 0 bases and the J gene lost 4 bases, with 14 bases spanning the gap. Germline V gene lookup returns CDR1 SGHDT and CDR2 YYEEEE. The CDR3 extends over 16 amino acids. Written as DNA, the CDR3 is TGTGCCAGCAGCTTGGAGAGGACAGCGGATTACAATGAGCAGTTCTTC. Its translation is CASSLERTADYNEQFF. The full variable domain, its missing parts supplied by reference TRBV5-6 and TRBJ2-1, is DAGVTQSPTHLIKTRGQQVTLRCSPKSGHDTVSWYQQALGQGPQFIFQYYEEEERQRGNFPDRFSGHQFPNYSSELNVNALLLGDSALYLCASSLERTADYNEQFFGPGTRLTVL.

The V and J genes are TRBV5-6 and TRBJ2-7, with 10 bases matching TRBD2. Trimming removed 0 bases from V and 7 bases from J; junction bases left unmatched: 7. Germline loops: CDR1 SGHDT, CDR2 YYEEEE. CDR3 size: 15 residues. The CDR3 reads CASSLEELAGYEQYF. In nucleotides, the CDR3 is TGTGCCAGCAGCTTGGAAGAACTAGCGGGATATGAGCAGTACTTC.

J is TRBJ2-1 and V is TRBV20-1; the match to TRBD2 covers 9 bases. The CDR3 is 11 residues long. CDR1 and CDR2 from the germline V gene are DFQATT and SNEGSKA (reference sequence). CDR3: CRAGGGNEQFF. CDR3 nucleotides: TGCAGAGCGGGGGGCGGGAATGAGCAGTTCTTC.

The V and J genes are TRBV11-2 and TRBJ2-7; TRBD2 matches at 9 bases. The J segment lost 2 bases and the V segment lost 2 bases, leaving 4 bases of the junction unmatched. Germline V gene sequence: CDR1 SGHAT, CDR2 FQNNGV. This CDR3 is built from 15 residues. CDR3 sequence: CASSLLAGTTYEQYF. The CDR3 DNA reads as TGTGCCAGCAGCTTACTAGCGGGGACAACCTACGAGCAGTACTTC.

The chain is built from TRBV5-1 and TRBJ2-7, with TRBD1 identical over 9 bases. The V gene end was trimmed by 0 bases and the J gene end by 2 bases; junction bases not matched to a gene: 3. Germline CDR1 is SGHRS and CDR2 is YFSETQ. CDR3 size: 15 residues. CDR3 loop: CASSLGTGEAYEQYF. CDR3 DNA sequence: TGCGCCAGCAGCTTGGGGACAGGGGAGGCCTACGAGCAGTACTTC.

The V call is TRBV30, the J call TRBJ1-1; D possibly corresponds to TRBD1 (6 bases). Germline-derived CDR1 and CDR2 are GTSNPN and SVGIG (reference sequence). This CDR3 contains 14 residues. With 3 bases removed from V and 0 bases from J, the gap between germline ends came to 11 bases. CDR3 nucleotide sequence: TGTGCCTGGAGGCCACAGGGCCTGAACACTGAAGCTTTCTTT. Translated, it gives CAWRPQGLNTEAFF.

This clone showed up just once. The V and J genes are TRBV15 and TRBJ2-2; D is ambiguous. V was pared by 0 bases and J by 9 bases, with 11 bases between. This CDR3 region has 14 residues. Germline V gene lookup returns CDR1 LNHNV and CDR2 YYDKDF (reference sequence). DNA for the CDR3: TGTGCCACCAGCAGAGATCTTAACAACAGGGAGCTGTTTTTT. Translation: CATSRDLNNRELFF.

The rearrangement uses TRBV6-5 and TRBJ2-2, with 9 bases aligning to TRBD1. There are 14 residues in the CDR3. The germline V gene encodes CDR1 MNHEY and CDR2 SVGAGI. The V gene end was trimmed by 4 bases and the J gene end by 5 bases; junction bases not matched to a gene: 2. The CDR3 DNA is TGTGCCAGCAGTTCGGGACAGGGTACCGGGGAGCTGTTTTTT. Protein: CASSSGQGTGELFF.

The V call is TRBV24-1, the J call TRBJ1-3; TRBD1 matches 9 bases. After removal of 7 bases from V and 0 bases from J, the junction contained 18 bases not matched to a gene. The CDR3 length is 20 residues. Germline CDR1 and CDR2: KGHDR and SFDVKD. The CDR3 sequence: CATSAIPGQGVEVSGNTIYF. The CDR3 DNA reads as TGTGCCACCAGCGCAATTCCGGGACAGGGAGTAGAAGTCTCTGGAAACACCATATATTTT.

The rearrangement links TRBV2 to TRBJ2-3; TRBD1 agrees at 8 bases. There are 12 residues in the CDR3. Germline CDR1 is SNHLY and CDR2 is FYNNEI. J lost 4 bases, V lost 6 bases, and 0 bases had no gene match. CDR3 region: CASRTGADTQYF. The CDR3 bases are TGTGCCAGCAGGACAGGGGCAGATACGCAGTATTTT.

V gene TRBV29-1 combines with J gene TRBJ2-4, with D possibly being TRBD2 (6 bases). Germline V gene data show CDR1 as SQVTM and CDR2 as ANQGSEA. This CDR3 spans 14 amino acids. V gave up 1 base and J gave up 0 bases, with 7 bases separating them. DNA for the CDR3: TGCAGCGTTGAAGTGGGGGGAGCCAAAAACATTCAGTACTTC. Translating it yields CSVEVGGAKNIQYF. The full variable domain, rest sourced from reference TRBV29-1 and TRBJ2-4, is SAVISQKPSRDICQRGTSLTIQCQVDSQVTMMFWYRQQPGQSLTLIATANQGSEATYESGFVIDKFPISRPNLTFSTLTVSNMSPEDSSIYLCSVEVGGAKNIQYFGAGTRLSVL.

This clone has just one count. V and J are TRBV7-2 and TRBJ2-4; TRBD2 matches 8 bases. Losses at the gene ends were 4 bases for V and 0 bases for J; bases not matched to a gene: 5. The CDR3 contains 16 residues. Looked up from germline, CDR1 is SGHTA and CDR2 is FQGNSA. CDR3 residues: CASSSSGPIAKNIQYF. The CDR3 nucleotides are TGTGCCAGCAGCTCTAGCGGGCCGATAGCCAAAAACATTCAGTACTTC.

The J gene is TRBJ2-1, the V gene TRBV10-3; perhaps TRBD2 as D (5 bases). Trimming shortened V by 8 bases and J by 0 bases, and 17 bases separated the two germline ends. This CDR3 contains 16 residues. Germline V gives CDR1 ENHRY, CDR2 SYGVKD. Here the CDR3 reads CAIAGANRSSYNEQFF. Written as DNA, the CDR3 is TGTGCCATCGCGGGTGCCAACCGGAGCTCCTACAATGAGCAGTTCTTC.

In this sample, this clone turned up once. The chain has TRBV6-2 or TRBV6-3 and TRBJ2-1; 11 nucleotides align to TRBD2. This CDR3 has 15 amino acids. Germline V gene sequence: CDR1 MNHEY, CDR2 SVGEGT. The V and J ends lost 6 bases and 4 bases, in that order; junction bases with no gene match: 5. The CDR3, as DNA: TGTGCCAGCAGCCGTACTAGCGGGGGATACAATGAGCAGTTCTTC. It is translated as CASSRTSGGYNEQFF.

This chain uses TRBV24-1 with TRBJ1-2, with TRBD1 matching 7 bases. The trim removed 3 bases at V and 5 bases at J, leaving 11 bases unmatched. Germline V gives CDR1 KGHDR, CDR2 SFDVKD. The CDR3 runs to 16 residues. CDR3 protein: CATSDAFGEGAYGYTF. The CDR3 DNA is TGTGCCACCAGTGATGCATTCGGCGAGGGGGCTTATGGCTACACCTTC.

V gene TRBV6-2 or TRBV6-3 combines with J gene TRBJ1-1; D ambiguous. This CDR3 has 12 residues. The V and J ends lost 2 bases and 4 bases respectively, with 5 bases between them. From germline, CDR1 is MNHEY and CDR2 SVGEGT. This CDR3 is CASSYGSTEAFF. CDR3 sequence (DNA): TGTGCCAGCAGTTACGGGAGCACTGAAGCTTTCTTT.

This clone was counted a single time. V and J are TRBV5-1 and TRBJ1-1, with 10 bases that match TRBD1. CDR1 and CDR2 (germline): SGHRS, YFSETQ. Trimming cost V 5 bases and J 2 bases; bases outside gene matches: 9. The CDR3 loop spans 16 amino acids. The CDR3 nucleotides read TGCGCCAGCAGAACAGACAGGGGGCGTAGAAACACTGAAGCTTTCTTT. Translated, it gives CASRTDRGRRNTEAFF. The variable domain in full, with the rest retrieved from reference TRBV5-1 and TRBJ1-1, is KAGVTQTPRYLIKTRGQQVTLSCSPISGHRSVSWYQQTPGQGLQFLFEYFSETQRNKGNFPGRFSGRQFSNSRSEMNVSTLELGDSALYLCASRTDRGRRNTEAFFGQGTRLTVV.